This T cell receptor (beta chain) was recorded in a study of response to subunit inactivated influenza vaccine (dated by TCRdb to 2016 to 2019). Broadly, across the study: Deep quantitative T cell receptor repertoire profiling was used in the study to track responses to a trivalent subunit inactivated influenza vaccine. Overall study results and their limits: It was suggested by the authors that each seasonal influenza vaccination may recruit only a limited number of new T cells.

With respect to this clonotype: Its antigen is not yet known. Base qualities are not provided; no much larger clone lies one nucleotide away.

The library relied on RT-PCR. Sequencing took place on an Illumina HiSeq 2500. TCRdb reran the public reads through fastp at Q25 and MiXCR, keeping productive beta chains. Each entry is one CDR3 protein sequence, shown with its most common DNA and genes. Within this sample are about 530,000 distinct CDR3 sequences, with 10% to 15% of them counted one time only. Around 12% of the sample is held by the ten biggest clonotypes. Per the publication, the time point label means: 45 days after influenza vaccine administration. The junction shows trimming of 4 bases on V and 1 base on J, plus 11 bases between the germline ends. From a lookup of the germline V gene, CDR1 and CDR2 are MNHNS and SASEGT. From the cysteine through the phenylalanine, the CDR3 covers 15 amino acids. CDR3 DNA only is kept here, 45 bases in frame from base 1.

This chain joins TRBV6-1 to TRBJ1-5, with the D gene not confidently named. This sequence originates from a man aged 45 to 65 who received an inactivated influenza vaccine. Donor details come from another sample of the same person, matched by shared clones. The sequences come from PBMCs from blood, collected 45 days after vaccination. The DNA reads TGTGCCAGCAGTGGTGGGTGGATGAGCAATCAGCCCCAGCATTTT. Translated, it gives CASSGGWMSNQPQHF.